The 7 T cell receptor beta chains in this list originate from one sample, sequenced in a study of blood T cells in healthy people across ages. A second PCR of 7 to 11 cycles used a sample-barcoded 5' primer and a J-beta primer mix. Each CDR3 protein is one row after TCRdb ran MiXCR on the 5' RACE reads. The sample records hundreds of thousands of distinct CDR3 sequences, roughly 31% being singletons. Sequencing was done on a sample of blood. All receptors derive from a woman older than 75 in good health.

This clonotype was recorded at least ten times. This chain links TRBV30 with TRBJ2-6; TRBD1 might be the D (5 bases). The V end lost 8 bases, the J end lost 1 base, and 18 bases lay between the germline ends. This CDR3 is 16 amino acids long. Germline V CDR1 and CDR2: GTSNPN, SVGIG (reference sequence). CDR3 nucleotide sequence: TGTGCCCTGGCAGGGCGCCTTGTGTCTGGGGCCAACGTCCTGACTTTC. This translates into CALAGRLVSGANVLTF. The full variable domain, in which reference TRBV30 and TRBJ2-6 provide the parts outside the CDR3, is SQTIHQWPATLVQPVGSPLSLECTVEGTSNPNLYWYRQAAGRGLQLLFYSVGIGQISSEVPQNLSASRPQDRQFILSSKKLLLSDSGFYLCALAGRLVSGANVLTFGAGSRLTVL.

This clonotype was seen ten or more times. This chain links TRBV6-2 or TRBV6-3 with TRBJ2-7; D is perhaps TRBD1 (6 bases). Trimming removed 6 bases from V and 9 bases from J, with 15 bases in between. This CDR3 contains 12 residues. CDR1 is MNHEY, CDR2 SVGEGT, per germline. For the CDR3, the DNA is TGTGCCAGCAGAACCGGGACACGGTGGCAGTACTTC. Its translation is CASRTGTRWQYF.

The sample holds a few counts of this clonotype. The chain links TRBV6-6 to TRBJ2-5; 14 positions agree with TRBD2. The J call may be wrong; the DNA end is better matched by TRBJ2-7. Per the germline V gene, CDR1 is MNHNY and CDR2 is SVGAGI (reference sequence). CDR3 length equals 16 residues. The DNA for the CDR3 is TGTGCCGTCTCAACCCCCGGGACTAGCGGGAGTAGCGAGCAGTACTTC. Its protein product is CAVSTPGTSGSSEQYF.

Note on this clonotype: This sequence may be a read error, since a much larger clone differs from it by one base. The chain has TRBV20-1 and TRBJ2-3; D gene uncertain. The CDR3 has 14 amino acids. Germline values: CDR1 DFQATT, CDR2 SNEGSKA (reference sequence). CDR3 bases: TGCAGTGCGTCCACGGTCAGCGCAGGAGATACGCTGTATTTT. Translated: CSASTVSAGDTLYF.

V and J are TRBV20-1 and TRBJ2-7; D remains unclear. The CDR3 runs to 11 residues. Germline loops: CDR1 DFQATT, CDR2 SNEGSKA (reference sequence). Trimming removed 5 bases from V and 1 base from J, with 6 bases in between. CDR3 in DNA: TGCAGTGCTTACAGATCCTACGAGCAGTACTTC. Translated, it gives CSAYRSYEQYF.

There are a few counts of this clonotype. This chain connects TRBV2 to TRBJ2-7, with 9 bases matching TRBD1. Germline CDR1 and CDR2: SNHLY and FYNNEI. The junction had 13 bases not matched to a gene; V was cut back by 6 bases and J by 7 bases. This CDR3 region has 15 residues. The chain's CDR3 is CASRGDREGYNEQYF. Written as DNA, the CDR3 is TGTGCCAGCAGGGGGGACAGGGAAGGCTACAATGAGCAGTACTTC.

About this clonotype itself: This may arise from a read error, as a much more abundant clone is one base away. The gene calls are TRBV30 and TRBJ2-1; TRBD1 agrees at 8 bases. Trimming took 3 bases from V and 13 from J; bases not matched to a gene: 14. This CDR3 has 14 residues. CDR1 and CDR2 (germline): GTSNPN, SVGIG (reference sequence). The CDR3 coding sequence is TGTGCCTGGAGGCCGACTCGGACGCAGGGGGCCCAGTTCTTC. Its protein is CAWRPTRTQGAQFF. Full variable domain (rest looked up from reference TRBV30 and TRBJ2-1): SQTIHQWPATLVQPVGSPLSLECTVEGTSNPNLYWYRQAAGRGLQLLFYSVGIGQISSEVPQNLSASRPQDRQFILSSKKLLLSDSGFYLCAWRPTRTQGAQFFGPGTRLTVL.